This section outlines one T cell receptor (beta chain) sequence together with its context. Its matching antigen is unknown. These data are taken from a study of beta chain features in type 1 diabetes. Study-wide background: Age, gender, cell numbers and subset yield matched between patients and controls. Over all samples combined, over 85,000,000 sorted cells were examined.

Blood was collected once per donor into heparin, averaging approximately 110 mL. Purity exceeded 95% in all sorted populations. Study-level findings and limits: Type 1 diabetes patients showed a moderate but significant shortening of TCRB CDR3s in all four CD4+ subsets.

The entirety of the isolated RNA underwent reverse transcription, so expressed TCRB transcripts were sequenced. Profiled with immunoSEQ multiplex PCR; TCRdb holds only in-frame clones, not every one. There are 500,000 to 650,000 clones in the sample; over 10% occur only once, and over 0.1% lies in the top ten. This CDR3 region has 13 residues. Germline assignment: CDR1 LNHDA and CDR2 SQIVND (reference sequence). The V end lost 4 bases, the J end lost 5 bases, and 11 bases lay between the germline ends. This sequence originates from a man in his thirties or forties with type 1 diabetes. The chain employs TRBV19 and TRBJ1-2; D not certain. The sequenced material came from naive CD4+ T cells from blood. The CDR3 DNA reads TGTGCCAGTAGTACAGGACTGGAATATGGCTACACCTTC. It specifies CASSTGLEYGYTF.